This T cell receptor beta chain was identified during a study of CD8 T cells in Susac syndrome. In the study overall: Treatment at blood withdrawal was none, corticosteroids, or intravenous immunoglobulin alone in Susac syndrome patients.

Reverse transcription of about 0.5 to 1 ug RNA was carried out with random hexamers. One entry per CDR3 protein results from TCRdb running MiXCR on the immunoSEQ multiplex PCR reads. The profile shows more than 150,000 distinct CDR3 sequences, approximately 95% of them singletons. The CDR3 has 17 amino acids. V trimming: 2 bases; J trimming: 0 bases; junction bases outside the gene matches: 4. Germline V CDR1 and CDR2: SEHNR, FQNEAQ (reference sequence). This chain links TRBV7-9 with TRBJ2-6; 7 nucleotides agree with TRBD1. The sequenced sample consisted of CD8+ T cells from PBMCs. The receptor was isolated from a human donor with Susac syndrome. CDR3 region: CASSLMGQPSGANVLTF. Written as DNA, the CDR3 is TGTGCCAGCAGCTTAATGGGACAGCCCTCTGGGGCCAACGTCCTGACTTTC.